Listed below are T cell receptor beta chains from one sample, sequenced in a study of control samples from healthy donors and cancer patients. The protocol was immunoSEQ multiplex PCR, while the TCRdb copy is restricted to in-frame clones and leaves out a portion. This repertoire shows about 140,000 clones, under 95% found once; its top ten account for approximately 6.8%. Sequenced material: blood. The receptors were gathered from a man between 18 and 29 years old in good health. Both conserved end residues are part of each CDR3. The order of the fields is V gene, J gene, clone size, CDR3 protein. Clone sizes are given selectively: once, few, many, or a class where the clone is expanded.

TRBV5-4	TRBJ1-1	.	CASSPLRNTEAFF
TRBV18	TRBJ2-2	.	CASSPGLTGENTGELFF
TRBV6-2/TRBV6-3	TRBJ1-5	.	CASSYDRVPQPQHF
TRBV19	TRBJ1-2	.	CASSIGSPGDYGYTF
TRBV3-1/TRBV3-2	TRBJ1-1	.	CASSPTGGSTEAFF
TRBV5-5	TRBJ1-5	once	CASSLSDNQPQHF
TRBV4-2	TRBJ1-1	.	CASSSRQGDTEAFF
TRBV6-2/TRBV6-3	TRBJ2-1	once	CASGLTQRAHNEQFF
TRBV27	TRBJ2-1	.	CASSLVGGAGEQFF
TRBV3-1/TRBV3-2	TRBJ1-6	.	CASSQILRVDSPLHF
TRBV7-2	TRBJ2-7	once	CASSLRGGQVYEQYF
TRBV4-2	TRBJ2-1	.	CASSQDRQGVTYNEQFF
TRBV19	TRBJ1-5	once	CASSIVSSNQPQHF
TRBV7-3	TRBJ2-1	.	CASSPDPASGGEGEQFF
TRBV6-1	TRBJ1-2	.	CASSEARGGRGYTF
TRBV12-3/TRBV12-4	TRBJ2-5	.	CASRPRGLETQYF
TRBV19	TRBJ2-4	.	CASSSPEAGMGNIQYF
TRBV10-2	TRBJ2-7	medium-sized	CASRAPGPHRYEQYF
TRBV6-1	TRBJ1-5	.	CASSDYGGHSNQPQHF
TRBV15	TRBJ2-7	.	CATSRGKGPYEQYF
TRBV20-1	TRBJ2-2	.	CSASLNGELFF
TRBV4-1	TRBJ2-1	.	CASSQGLLAGGRYNEQFF
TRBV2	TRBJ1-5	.	CASSEVPGHQGPQHF
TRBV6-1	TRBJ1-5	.	CASSVLGTGANQPQHF
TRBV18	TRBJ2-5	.	CASSPDRRGETQYF
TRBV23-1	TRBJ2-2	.	CASSHPVMNTGELFF
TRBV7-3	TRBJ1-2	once	CASSLNGANYGYTF
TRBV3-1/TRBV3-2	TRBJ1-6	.	CASSQAGGNSPLHF
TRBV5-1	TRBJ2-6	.	CASSVGTGVANVLTF
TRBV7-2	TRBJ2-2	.	CASSLGVLAFGELFF
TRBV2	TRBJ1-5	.	CASSEGTGVGQPQHF
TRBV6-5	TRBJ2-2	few	CASSYPGQGNTGELFF
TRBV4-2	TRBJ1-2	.	CASSQAGMGGYTF
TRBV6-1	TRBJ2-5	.	CASSESVKETQYF
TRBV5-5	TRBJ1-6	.	CASSPAGDSYNSPLHF
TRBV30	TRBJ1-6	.	CALEGSDYNSPLHF
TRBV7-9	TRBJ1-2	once	CASSLKESNYGYTF
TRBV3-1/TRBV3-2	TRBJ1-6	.	CASSQVPGQGDSPLHF
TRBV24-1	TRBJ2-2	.	CATSDYGSQNTGELFF
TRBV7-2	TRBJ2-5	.	CASSLWGGETQYF
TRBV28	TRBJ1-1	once	CASSYRRVSEAFF
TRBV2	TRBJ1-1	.	CASSERGKGAEAFF
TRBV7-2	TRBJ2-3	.	CASSLRGVHTDTQYF
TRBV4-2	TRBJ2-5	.	CASSPNLLGRETQYF
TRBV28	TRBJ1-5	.	CASSWTEWGNQPQHF
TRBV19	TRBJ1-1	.	CASSMGSLEAFF
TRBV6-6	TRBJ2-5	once	CASSGQVRVETQYF
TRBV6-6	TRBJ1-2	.	CASRGTELSGYTF